This TCR beta chain was retrieved from a study of OX40 agonist ivuxolimab in advanced cancers. Looking at the study overall: Ivuxolimab, which targeted the costimulatory receptor OX40 (CD134), was an agonistic, fully human IgG2 monoclonal antibody. Patients were allowed to have had prior anti-PD-1, anti-PD-L1 or anti-CTLA-4 therapy, and 30% to 50% of the dose-escalation patients had previously received checkpoint inhibitors. The dose-escalation cohort was 82.7% male with a mean age of roughly 62 years, ranging from roughly 20 to 80. Intravenous ivuxolimab was administered to patients every 2 weeks at six dose levels: 0.01, 0.1, 0.3, 1.5, 3 and 10 mg/kg. Partial responses occurred in three dose-escalation patients, of whom one had hepatocellular carcinoma and two had cutaneous melanoma. The paper describes the monotherapy dose-escalation part (N of about 52 patients) of the phase I trial of ivuxolimab. The point of sequencing TCRbeta in the periphery was to test whether ivuxolimab changed TCR sequence diversity and drove clonal T-cell expansion. Of the roughly 50 dose-escalation patients, hepatocellular carcinoma was present in about 20, melanoma in around 15, renal cell carcinoma in 9 and head and neck cancer in 9.

What the study reported, not specific to this receptor: After ivuxolimab, CD8+ T cells had more expanded clones than CD4+ T cells on average. In the 0.1-3.0 mg/kg groups, partial responders were among the patients with the lowest normalized peripheral clonal expansion, particularly in CD8+ T cells. Clonal expansion of both CD4+ and CD8+ blood T cells was observed from baseline to week 6 at doses 0.1 to 3.0 mg/kg. Which antigens the clonally expanded peripheral T cells were specific for was not determined. Low levels of normalized T-cell clonal expansion were also seen in some patients who did not respond.

Remarks on this clone: Its antigen is not yet known. No per-base quality is available; no much larger clone lies one base away.

Genomic DNA was isolated from the sorted cells so that the TCRbeta CDR3 region could be sequenced. The immunoSEQ Assay was used to sequence the TCRbeta CDR3 regions. The source is immuneACCESS, and TCRdb retained only in-frame sequences with V and J called. Part of the clones is not carried over; for the studies checked, unresolved V genes explain less than half of this, and the remainder is unexplained. This sample holds some 91,000 clones; over 75% were observed only once. The ten biggest clones cover about 4.6% of the sample. There are 14 amino acids in the CDR3, from cysteine to phenylalanine inclusive. Of all the DNA, just the CDR3 is kept, 42 bases in frame from base 1. The germline V gene sets CDR1 to MDHEN and CDR2 to SYDVKM. V is pared back by 6 bases and J by 1 base, with 10 bases lying between the germline termini. Patients with a history of autoimmune disease or receiving systemic immunosuppression were excluded from the trial. Peripheral blood for TCR sequencing was collected from all dose cohorts at baseline, on cycle 4 day 1, and on cycle 7 day 1. Samples came from an open-label, multicenter, first-in-human phase I dose-escalation trial of ivuxolimab. Adults with locally advanced or metastatic head and neck squamous cell, hepatocellular, melanoma or renal cell carcinoma were enrolled in the trial. Before TCR sequencing, CD4+ T cells and CD8+ T cells were sorted from peripheral blood as separate populations.

The input for sequencing was CD4+ or CD8+ T cells sorted from blood, taken in a trial of the OX40 agonist ivuxolimab. This sequence uses TRBV28 and TRBJ1-5, and possibly TRBD1, on 5 matching bases. The receptor comes from an adult with an advanced solid tumor such as melanoma, head and neck, liver or kidney cancer. The CDR3: CASSTGRSNQPQHF. The nucleotides are TGTGCCAGCAGCACGGGACGGAGCAATCAGCCCCAGCATTTT.